This T cell receptor (beta chain) was captured by sequencing in a study of cytomegalovirus exposure and HLA in healthy donors. Regarding the study as a whole: Later on, a genetic analysis was performed. It linked a missense variant in DCLRE1C with V- and J-gene trimming of TCR beta. An Asian-associated ancestry cluster reportedly showed fewer N-insertions than the roughly 670-donor mean in a later analysis.

With respect to this clone: What it binds is unknown.

Primers: 60 Vbeta forward and 13 Jbeta reverse. The method was immunoSEQ multiplex PCR; TCRdb's version includes in-frame clones alone and lacks a portion of them. In all, the sample yields just under 60,000 clones. CDR3 length: 15 amino acids. Trimming stripped 6 bases from V and 2 bases from J, with 16 bases between. Germline-derived CDR1 and CDR2 are SNHLY and FYNNEI. The chain links TRBV2 to TRBJ1-2; TRBD1 is a possible D gene (6 bases). Sequencing was performed on PBMCs. The TCR sequence derives from a male donor in good health and CMV-seronegative. Here the CDR3 DNA reads TGTGCCAGCAGCCTCCCGACAGGCGGGAACTATGGCTACACCTTC. It specifies CASSLPTGGNYGYTF.